This TCR beta chain came from a study of blood T cell repertoires in COVID-19 (dated by TCRdb to 2019 to 2021). At the level of the whole study: Samples from collaborators originated in the United States, Italy and Spain and spanned both the acute and convalescent phases of COVID-19. The material from the prospective study consisted of cDNA or gDNA derived from T cells, B-cell-depleted T cells, or PBMCs. The repertoires were released in a freely available public database meant as a resource for research on the immune response to SARS-CoV-2. Samples came from the ongoing ImmuneRACE study (first 160 participants) plus 1,254 subjects from 6 global collaborators. The sample metadata nearly always contained a de-identified subject ID, COVID-19 status, age in years and sex. HLA class I and class II types, where available, came from metadata supplied by the sample provider rather than from assay-based typing. Deeply sampled blood TCRbeta repertoires from subjects exposed to, actively infected with, or recovered from COVID-19 were included in the dataset. Broad study findings and their caveats: Clinical and demographic metadata were provided uncurated, with the amount varying by source and participant.

Collaborating institutions collected whole blood in K2EDTA tubes following their own protocols. For TCRbeta analysis, collaborator samples were shipped as frozen whole blood, as isolated PBMCs, or as DNA extracted from either sample type. This clone was counted between two and nine times. What this receptor recognizes is not known. Per-base qualities were not stored, and no clone one base away is much larger. TCRbeta CDR3 regions were amplified from genomic DNA using the immunoSEQ Assay, a bias-controlled multiplex PCR. On the authors' methods: Nucleated cell counts per sample were estimated from amplification of reference gene primers within the assay. Sequence reads were collapsed and filtered to measure the absolute abundance of every unique TCRbeta CDR3 rearrangement. For each sample, productive Simpson clonality was calculated as the square root of Simpson's diversity index over productive rearrangements. The table was pulled from immuneACCESS by TCRdb, which kept in-frame rearrangements only. Such tables lose some clones; where checked, under half of the loss comes from unresolved V genes, and the rest has no known cause. The DNA gave D and trimming, while V, J and clone size come from that table. In this sample the table shows roughly 250,000 clones, around nine tenths of which occur a single time. The ten largest clones capture around 0.8% of the sample.

The sequenced material came from peripheral blood. This TCR was sampled from a man under 40 with acute or convalescent COVID-19.

The DNA reads TGTGCCAGCTCACTTCAGGGTCGTGGCTACACCTTC. Its protein is CASSLQGRGYTF. The receptor chain draws on TRBV18 and TRBJ1-2; TRBD1 could be the D gene, as 5 bases match. Taken from the germline V gene, the CDR1 and CDR2 loops are KGHSH and LQKENI. Trimming removed 4 bases from V and 7 bases from J, leaving 10 bases between the germline ends. Spanning cysteine to phenylalanine, the CDR3 consists of 12 amino acids. Here the CDR3 DNA is all that survives: 36 bases in frame from base 1.